The 3 T cell receptor beta chains listed next were all sequenced from one sample in a study of cytomegalovirus exposure and HLA in healthy donors. Both 60 Vbeta primers and 13 Jbeta primers went into the PCR. Data came from immunoSEQ multiplex PCR; TCRdb stores just in-frame clones and leaves some out. The sample shows around 80,000 clones, 78% of them seen only once. Sequenced material: PBMCs. The receptors come from a man aged 35 to 55 in good health and CMV-seronegative.

This clone was detected once. The chain combines TRBV28 with TRBJ2-7; TRBD1 aligns across 10 bases. Trimming took 3 bases from V and 2 from J; bases not matched to a gene: 7. Germline CDR1 and CDR2: MDHEN and SYDVKM. The CDR3 extends over 16 amino acids. Written as DNA, the CDR3 is TGTGCCAGCAGTTTGGGATTTGGGACAGGGGCCTACGAGCAGTACTTC. Translating it yields CASSLGFGTGAYEQYF.

This clone showed up just a few times. This chain connects TRBV6-1 to TRBJ1-1; D perhaps matches TRBD1 (5 bases). The germline CDR1 and CDR2 sequences are MNHNS and SASEGT. The CDR3 totals 15 residues. Trimming removed 6 bases from V and 6 bases from J, with 20 bases in between. CDR3 protein: CASRSSAGIRSEAFF. The CDR3 DNA reads TGTGCCAGCAGAAGTAGTGCAGGGATAAGGTCTGAAGCTTTCTTT.

The chain is built from TRBV18 and TRBJ2-5; 7 bases are shared with TRBD1. The assigned J gene may be wrong: the sequence end matches TRBJ2-7 better. CDR1 and CDR2 from the germline V gene are KGHSH and LQKENI. CDR3 size: 14 residues. CDR3 sequence (DNA): TGTGCCAGCTCACCCCAGACAGGGCAGAACGAGCAGTACTTC. It yields the protein CASSPQTGQNEQYF.